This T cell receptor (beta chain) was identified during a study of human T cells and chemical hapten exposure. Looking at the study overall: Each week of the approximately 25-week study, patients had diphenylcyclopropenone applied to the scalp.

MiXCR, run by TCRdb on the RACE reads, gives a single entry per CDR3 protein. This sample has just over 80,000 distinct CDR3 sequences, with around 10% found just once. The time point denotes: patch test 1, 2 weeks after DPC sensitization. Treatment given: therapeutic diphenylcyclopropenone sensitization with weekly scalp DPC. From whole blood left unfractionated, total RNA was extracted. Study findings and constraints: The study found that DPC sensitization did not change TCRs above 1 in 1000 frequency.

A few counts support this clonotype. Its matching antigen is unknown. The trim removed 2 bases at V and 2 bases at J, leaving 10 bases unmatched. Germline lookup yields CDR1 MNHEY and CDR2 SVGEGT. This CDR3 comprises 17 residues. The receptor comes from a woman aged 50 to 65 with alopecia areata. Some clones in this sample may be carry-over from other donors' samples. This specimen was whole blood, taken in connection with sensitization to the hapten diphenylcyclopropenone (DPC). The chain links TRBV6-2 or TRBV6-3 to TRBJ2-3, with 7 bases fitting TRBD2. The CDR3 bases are TGTGCCAGCAGTTACCCTTACCGGGACTATCTCACAGATACGCAGTATTTT. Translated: CASSYPYRDYLTDTQYF.